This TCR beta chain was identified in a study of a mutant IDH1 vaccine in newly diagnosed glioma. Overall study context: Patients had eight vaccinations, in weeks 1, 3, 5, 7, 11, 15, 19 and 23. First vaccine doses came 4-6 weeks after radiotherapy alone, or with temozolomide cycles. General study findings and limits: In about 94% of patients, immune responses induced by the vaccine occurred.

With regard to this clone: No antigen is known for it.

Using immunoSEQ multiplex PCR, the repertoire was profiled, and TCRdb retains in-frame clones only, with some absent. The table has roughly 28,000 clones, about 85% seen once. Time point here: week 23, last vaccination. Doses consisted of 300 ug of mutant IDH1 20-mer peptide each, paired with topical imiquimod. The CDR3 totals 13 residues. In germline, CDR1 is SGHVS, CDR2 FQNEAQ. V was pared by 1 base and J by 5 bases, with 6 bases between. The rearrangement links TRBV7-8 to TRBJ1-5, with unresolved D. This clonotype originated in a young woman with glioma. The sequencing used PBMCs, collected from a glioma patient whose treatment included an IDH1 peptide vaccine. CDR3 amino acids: CASSLVGYQPQHF. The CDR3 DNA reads TGTGCCAGCAGCTTAGTCGGCTATCAGCCCCAGCATTTT.